This is a list of T cell receptor beta chains from one sample in a study of T-cell reconstitution after alpha-beta-depleted transplantation in children. TCRdb independently ran MiXCR on the PCR reads; one entry per CDR3 protein. The table lists approximately 1,000,000 distinct CDR3 sequences, about 29% of them singletons. The input for sequencing was PBMCs, mostly from graft donor cells, taken 360 days after TCRalphabeta/CD19-depleted stem cell transplant. The origin of the receptors is a boy under two years old who had a stem cell transplant for SCID, so the T cells may come from the graft donor. Both conserved end residues are part of each CDR3. The order of the fields is J gene, V gene, CDR3 protein.

>TRBJ1-2|TRBV6-2/TRBV6-3
CASSLDPFGDGYTF
>TRBJ2-1|TRBV24-1
CATSVGWWDNEQFF
>TRBJ1-1|TRBV7-9
CSSSPERGRNTEAFF
>TRBJ1-1|TRBV6-1
CASSPLRPRTNTEAFF
>TRBJ1-1|TRBV27
CASSLLRGRTEAFF
>TRBJ2-7|TRBV28
CASSFPPEPGTQDYEQYF
>TRBJ2-1|TRBV3-1
CASSQEGEGLDNEQFF
>TRBJ2-7|TRBV5-1
CASNGQGEQYF
>TRBJ2-5|TRBV20-1
CSAADRGDQETQYF
>TRBJ2-7|TRBV5-1
CASSLRATTYEQYF
>TRBJ1-1|TRBV20-1
CSAPGYEAFF
>TRBJ2-7|TRBV20-1
CSAPSDGGSYEQYF
>TRBJ1-1|TRBV20-1
CSARKVDRFSEAFF
>TRBJ2-1|TRBV5-1
CASSGTLLVYTSYNEQFF
>TRBJ2-1|TRBV29-1
CSVPGGYEQFF
>TRBJ2-3|TRBV7-2
CASSPVVIVGGTQYF
>TRBJ1-5|TRBV25-1
CASQGTQGSQPQHF
>TRBJ2-1|TRBV15
CATSRGGVVNEQFF
>TRBJ2-6|TRBV11-2
CASSLTGGASGANVLTF
>TRBJ1-4|TRBV5-1
CASSLKQGANEKLFF
>TRBJ2-5|TRBV20-1
CSAVGTSGGAVETQYF
>TRBJ2-1|TRBV25-1
CASSDLQMGMGGGFVDEQFF
>TRBJ1-6|TRBV20-1
CSARGWGSSYNSPLHF
>TRBJ2-2|TRBV9
CASSGTSSGELFF
>TRBJ2-5|TRBV4-1
CASSQDDWGTQYF
>TRBJ1-1|TRBV6-2/TRBV6-3
CASRIELRDTEAFF
>TRBJ2-1|TRBV24-1
CATSDSGRPGVGRGEQFF
>TRBJ2-2|TRBV4-2
CAGGGENTGELFF
>TRBJ2-7|TRBV12-3/TRBV12-4
CASRRMGSQTYEQYF
>TRBJ1-1|TRBV7-9
CASSDRDGVAKAFF
>TRBJ1-1|TRBV5-6
CASRRRGNRGMNTEAFF
>TRBJ2-7|TRBV5-4
CASSSQTSGSSYEQYF
>TRBJ2-3|TRBV7-9
CASSSPSLGTTDTQYF
>TRBJ2-5|TRBV7-8
CASSLEGRPVETQYF
>TRBJ2-5|TRBV12-3/TRBV12-4
CASSYGLAEETQYF
>TRBJ2-4|TRBV20-1
CSARDTVIAKNIQYF
>TRBJ1-1|TRBV9
CASSVGGVGNTEAFF
>TRBJ2-6|TRBV29-1
CSVEEDGKKGPFSGANVLTF
>TRBJ1-5|TRBV7-2
CASSLEMGQPQHF
>TRBJ2-6|TRBV6-1
CASRGQDSGANVLTF
>TRBJ2-5|TRBV20-1
CSAKELYVQETQYF
>TRBJ2-5|TRBV6-5
CASSYSGRGGQETQYF
>TRBJ2-3|TRBV29-1
CSVEEGQGYTDTQYF
>TRBJ1-2|TRBV6-1
CASSKGQPGYTF
>TRBJ1-1|TRBV5-1
CASSSHRSNTEAFF
>TRBJ2-6|TRBV6-1
CASRHTRQPNFSGANVLTF
>TRBJ2-3|TRBV7-8
CASSLDSPRTDTQYF
>TRBJ2-1|TRBV5-1
CASKGLAGGLDEQFF